These T cell receptor beta chains were read from a single sample in a study of metastatic and nonmetastatic thyroid tumors. TCRdb recomputed clones from the PCR reads via MiXCR. The repertoire has roughly 30,000 clones, about 20% of them found once; the top ten carry approximately 8.2%. Sample: blood. The receptors derive from a female donor with papillary thyroid cancer or a benign thyroid nodule (not recorded which). Some clones in this sample may be carry-over from other donors' samples. Each CDR3 is given with its conserved first and last residue. The D gene is left open where the match is weak. Not every row has a clone size; where given, it reads once, few, many or a size class.

V gene	D gene	J gene	clone size	CDR3 protein	CDR3 DNA
TRBV12-3/TRBV12-4	TRBD1	TRBJ2-2	medium-sized	CASRPRQGATGELFF	TGTGCCAGCAGACCAAGACAGGGGGCAACCGGGGAGCTGTTTTTT
TRBV12-3/TRBV12-4	NA	TRBJ2-7	NA	CASSLLRGRYHEQYF	TGTGCCAGCAGTTTACTCCGGGGGAGATACCACGAGCAGTACTTC
TRBV5-4	TRBD1	TRBJ1-2	many	CASSPPGDRLNYGYTF	TGTGCCAGCAGCCCCCCCGGGGACAGGCTAAACTATGGCTACACCTTC
TRBV9	NA	TRBJ2-5	many	CASSAQGGGGQETQYF	TGTGCCAGCAGCGCACAGGGTGGAGGGGGTCAAGAGACCCAGTACTTC
TRBV29-1	NA	TRBJ1-5	many	CSVGENSNQPQHF	TGCAGCGTTGGTGAGAACAGCAATCAGCCCCAGCATTTT
TRBV11-3	NA	TRBJ1-6	NA	CASSLGLDSPVFF	TGTGCCAGCAGCTTAGGGTTGGATTCACCAGTCTTCTTT
TRBV28	NA	TRBJ2-2	few	CASSSSTGRDTGELFF	TGTGCCAGCAGTAGCTCGACAGGGAGGGACACCGGGGAGCTGTTTTTT
TRBV30	NA	TRBJ2-2	NA	CASPRTPGGSTSGVLFF	TGTGCCTCCCCTAGGACCCCAGGCGGGAGTACGTCAGGGGTGCTGTTTTTT
TRBV20-1	NA	TRBJ2-1	NA	CSAGGPNEQFF	TGCAGTGCGGGGGGACCGAATGAGCAGTTCTTC
TRBV11-2	NA	TRBJ2-1	NA	CASSSRGGGRNNEQFF	TGTGCCAGCAGCTCCCGGGGCGGAGGGAGGAACAATGAGCAGTTCTTC
TRBV6-2/TRBV6-3	TRBD1	TRBJ1-1	many	CASSLQGEDTEAFF	TGTGCCAGCAGCCTACAGGGGGAAGACACTGAAGCTTTCTTT
TRBV9	TRBD2	TRBJ2-2	many	CASSVGGSSTGELFF	TGTGCCAGCAGCGTAGGCGGGAGTTCCACCGGGGAGCTGTTTTTT
TRBV12-3/TRBV12-4	TRBD2	TRBJ2-2	few	CASVGTSGYEYTGELFF	TGTGCCAGCGTCGGGACTAGCGGGTACGAATACACCGGGGAGCTGTTTTTT
TRBV3-1	NA	TRBJ1-4	many	CASSQDWGEKLFF	TGTGCCAGCAGCCAAGATTGGGGTGAAAAACTGTTTTTT
TRBV7-3	NA	TRBJ1-1	NA	CASSLAAYTEVFF	TGTGCCAGCAGCTTGGCCGCTTACACTGAAGTTTTCTTT
TRBV7-8	NA	TRBJ1-3	NA	CASSLGPGQTGNTIYF	TGTGCCAGCAGCTTAGGCCCAGGCCAAACTGGAAACACCATATATTTT
TRBV18	TRBD2	TRBJ2-7	NA	CASSPTSGIYEQYF	TGTGCCAGCTCACCCACTAGCGGGATCTACGAGCAGTACTTC
TRBV6-1	TRBD1	TRBJ2-1	many	CASTIGTGLYNEQFF	TGTGCCAGCACCATCGGGACAGGGCTCTACAATGAGCAGTTCTTC
TRBV5-1	TRBD2	TRBJ2-7	NA	CASSRTSGGPYEKFF	TGCGCCAGCAGCCGGACTAGCGGGGGCCCCTACGAGAAGTTCTTC
TRBV6-1	TRBD1	TRBJ1-3	many	CASSSGQGGTIYF	TGTGCCAGCAGTTCGGGACAGGGCGGCACCATATATTTT
TRBV2	NA	TRBJ1-1	many	CASTTGQRTEAFF	TGTGCCAGCACTACGGGTCAGCGCACTGAAGCTTTCTTT
TRBV20-1	NA	TRBJ2-3	once	CSARSTDTQYF	TGCAGTGCTAGGAGCACAGATACGCAGTATTTT
TRBV6-1	NA	TRBJ1-2	many	CASSEQAGNYGYTF	TGTGCCAGCAGTGAACAGGCAGGAAACTATGGCTACACCTTC
TRBV19	NA	TRBJ1-5	few	CASSIAWGSNQPQHF	TGTGCCAGTAGTATAGCTTGGGGGAGCAATCAGCCCCAGCATTTT
TRBV7-3	NA	TRBJ2-5	many	CASSPNRETQYF	TGTGCCAGCAGCCCAAATCGAGAGACCCAGTACTTC
TRBV27	NA	TRBJ2-2	NA	CASSLPGAWNTGELFF	TGTGCCAGCAGTTTACCGGGGGCTTGGAACACCGGGGAGCTGTTTTTT
TRBV6-4	NA	TRBJ2-1	many	CASSEVPGGGSEEQFF	TGTGCCAGCAGTGAAGTCCCAGGGGGGGGTTCGGAGGAGCAGTTCTTC
TRBV6-1	TRBD2	TRBJ2-1	many	CASSPLSGGAGEQFF	TGTGCCAGCAGTCCTCTTAGCGGGGGGGCTGGGGAGCAGTTCTTC
TRBV27	NA	TRBJ2-7	many	CASKEMGNYEQYF	TGTGCCAGCAAGGAGATGGGGAACTACGAGCAGTACTTC
TRBV12-3/TRBV12-4	NA	TRBJ1-4	few	CASSSNFGLTNEKLFF	TGTGCCAGCAGTTCTAATTTTGGCCTTACTAATGAAAAACTGTTTTTT
TRBV6-2/TRBV6-3	TRBD2	TRBJ2-7	few	CASSTPGLAGSSYEQYF	TGTGCCAGCAGTACCCCGGGACTAGCGGGGAGCTCCTACGAGCAGTACTTC
TRBV28	NA	TRBJ1-5	many	CASSSGQPGRQPQHF	TGTGCCAGCAGTTCAGGGCAGCCAGGACGTCAGCCCCAGCATTTT
TRBV20-1	NA	TRBJ2-7	many	CSAPWNTYEQYF	TGCAGTGCACCGTGGAACACCTACGAGCAGTACTTC
TRBV20-1	NA	TRBJ2-3	NA	CSATPDAGGTDTQYF	TGCAGTGCTACCCCCGATGCTGGAGGAACAGATACGCAGTATTTT
TRBV20-1	NA	TRBJ2-3	NA	CSASLAGPSTDTQYF	TGCAGTGCTAGCCTGGCGGGGCCTAGCACAGATACGCAGTATTTT
TRBV29-1	TRBD1	TRBJ2-7	many	CSVGQGSEQYF	TGCAGCGTTGGACAGGGGAGCGAGCAGTACTTC
TRBV5-1	TRBD2	TRBJ2-7	NA	CASSFLSGGLSGEQYF	TGCGCCAGCAGCTTCCTTAGCGGGGGGCTCTCAGGCGAGCAGTACTTC
TRBV5-1	TRBD2	TRBJ2-3	NA	CASNSGTSATDTQYF	TGCGCCAGCAACTCCGGGACTAGCGCGACAGATACGCAGTATTTT
TRBV20-1	NA	TRBJ2-6	NA	CSALAPRSGANVLTF	TGCAGTGCCCTTGCACCCCGCTCTGGGGCCAACGTCCTGACTTTC
TRBV6-1	NA	TRBJ1-5	many	CASSERVVNQPQHF	TGTGCCAGCAGTGAAAGGGTAGTCAATCAGCCCCAGCATTTT
TRBV7-3	NA	TRBJ1-1	many	CASRRQMNTEAFF	TGTGCCAGCAGGCGACAGATGAACACTGAAGCTTTCTTT
TRBV19	NA	TRBJ1-2	NA	CASSPSGTSYGYTF	TGTGCCAGTAGTCCAAGCGGGACAAGCTATGGCTACACCTTC
TRBV20-1	NA	TRBJ1-6	few	CSASSQFTPLHF	TGCAGTGCTAGTAGCCAGTTTACACCCCTCCACTTT
TRBV20-1	NA	TRBJ1-6	many	CSARDSLTVYNSPLHF	TGCAGTGCTAGAGATTCATTAACGGTGTATAATTCACCCCTCCACTTT
TRBV20-1	TRBD2	TRBJ2-5	NA	CSAIPIGGRSHQETQYF	TGCAGTGCTATCCCTATAGGCGGGAGATCCCACCAAGAGACCCAGTACTTC
TRBV6-1	NA	TRBJ1-6	few	CASSRDTVRPLHF	TGTGCCAGCAGTAGGGACACCGTCAGGCCCCTCCACTTT
TRBV12-3/TRBV12-4	NA	TRBJ1-6	few	CASSFQGRISPLHF	TGTGCCAGCAGTTTCCAGGGCCGAATTTCACCCCTCCACTTT
TRBV6-1	NA	TRBJ2-7	few	CASTKAEGGPSSYEQYF	TGTGCCAGCACCAAAGCGGAGGGGGGACCAAGCTCCTACGAGCAGTACTTC
TRBV24-1	NA	TRBJ2-5	few	CATSDPRPLQETQYF	TGTGCCACCAGTGATCCTCGGCCTCTCCAAGAGACCCAGTACTTC
TRBV28	TRBD2	TRBJ2-1	NA	CASRPPVAGPNEQFF	TGTGCCAGCAGACCCCCAGTAGCGGGACCCAATGAGCAGTTCTTC
TRBV28	TRBD1	TRBJ1-2	many	CASSSSPGTGFGYGYTF	TGTGCCAGCAGTTCGTCCCCCGGGACAGGGTTCGGCTATGGCTACACCTTC
TRBV4-1	TRBD2	TRBJ2-7	NA	CASSPVPGLAGMSYEQYF	TGCGCCAGCAGCCCAGTCCCGGGACTAGCGGGAATGAGCTACGAGCAGTACTTC
TRBV27	NA	TRBJ1-1	few	CASSLMARVGTEAFF	TGTGCCAGCAGTTTAATGGCCCGGGTGGGAACTGAAGCTTTCTTT
TRBV5-5	NA	TRBJ1-5	many	CASSFGQSNQPQHF	TGTGCCAGCAGCTTCGGACAAAGCAATCAGCCCCAGCATTTT
TRBV9	NA	TRBJ2-7	many	CASSGGLSYEQYF	TGTGCCAGCAGCGGAGGTCTTTCCTACGAGCAGTACTTC
TRBV6-2/TRBV6-3	NA	TRBJ2-6	many	CASSYEGTGANVLTF	TGTGCCAGCAGTTACGAGGGAACCGGGGCCAACGTCCTGACTTTC
TRBV9	NA	TRBJ2-7	many	CASSVTGSYEQYF	TGTGCCAGCAGCGTTACAGGGTCCTACGAGCAGTACTTC
TRBV7-6	TRBD2	TRBJ2-1	NA	CASSLMAGGGDEQFF	TGTGCCAGCAGCTTAATGGCGGGGGGCGGGGATGAGCAGTTCTTC
TRBV9	NA	TRBJ2-1	many	CASSVDGSPYNEQFF	TGTGCCAGCAGCGTAGACGGGAGCCCCTACAATGAGCAGTTCTTC
TRBV28	NA	TRBJ1-2	many	CASSPWRGPNYGYTF	TGTGCCAGCAGTCCTTGGAGAGGACCGAATTATGGCTACACCTTC